This TCR beta chain was identified in a study of OX40 agonist ivuxolimab in advanced cancers. Study overall: The patients got ivuxolimab, which is an agonistic anti-OX40 (CD134) antibody. Two cutaneous melanoma patients and one hepatocellular carcinoma patient, three in all, had partial responses. Anti-PD-1, anti-PD-L1 or anti-CTLA-4 therapy given earlier was allowed, and 40% had some. People in dose escalation had one of these cancers: hepatocellular carcinoma, melanoma, renal cell or head and neck cancer.

TCRdb keeps only in-frame clones here, not all; method: immunoSEQ multiplex PCR. The table lists about 82,000 clones, over 80% of them singletons, with approximately 0.78% in the top ten. Germline trimming cut 3 bases from V and 0 bases from J; bases unmatched to any gene: 2. There are 15 residues in the CDR3. In germline, CDR1 is LGHNA, CDR2 YSLEER. The source is an adult with an advanced solid tumor such as melanoma, head and neck, liver or kidney cancer. The sample was CD4+ or CD8+ T cells sorted from blood, taken in a trial of the OX40 agonist ivuxolimab. This sequence joins TRBV4-3 and TRBJ2-1; 7 bases are a match to TRBD2. The CDR3 is CASSQRGISYNEQFF. CDR3 sequence (DNA): TGCGCCAGCAGCCAGCGGGGGATCTCCTACAATGAGCAGTTCTTC.